The 18 T cell receptor beta chains below come from one sample, sequenced in a study of T cell repertoires in cytomegalovirus infection. TCRdb re-derived calls from the reads in MiXCR, one entry per CDR3 protein. The data hold some 300,000 distinct CDR3 sequences, with roughly 17% observed a single time. The sequenced material came from PBMCs. The receptors were sampled from a human donor in good health (CMV status not recorded). Some clones in this sample may be carry-over from other donors' samples.

The V call is TRBV15, the J call TRBJ2-5, with D uncertain. V was pared by 7 bases and J by 4 bases, with 13 bases between. The CDR3 covers 13 residues. Per the germline V gene, CDR1 is LNHNV and CDR2 is YYDKDF (reference sequence). The CDR3 DNA sequence: TGTGCCACCACTTGGACCGCTGGAGAGACCCAGTACTTC. Protein: CATTWTAGETQYF.

In this sample, this clonotype turned up many times. The chain combines TRBV7-2 with TRBJ2-1, with 11 bases that match TRBD2. V gave up 2 bases and J gave up 0 bases; unmatched junction bases: 6. Germline assignment: CDR1 SGHTA and CDR2 FQGNSA. This CDR3 contains 18 residues. The CDR3 DNA reads as TGTGCCAGCAGCTTATTAGCGGGGGGGAACCCCTCCTACAATGAGCAGTTCTTC. Translating it yields CASSLLAGGNPSYNEQFF.

The genes are TRBV7-2 and TRBJ2-2, with D possibly TRBD1 on 5 matching bases. In germline, CDR1 is SGHTA, CDR2 FQGNSA. The V gene lost 3 bases and the J gene lost 8 bases, with 13 bases spanning the gap. The CDR3 runs to 14 residues. The CDR3 reads CASSFSWAGGELFF. DNA for the CDR3: TGTGCCAGCAGCTTTTCATGGGCAGGGGGGGAGCTGTTTTTT. The full variable domain, in which reference TRBV7-2 and TRBJ2-2 provide the parts outside the CDR3, is GAGVSQSPSNKVTEKGKDVELRCDPISGHTALYWYRQSLGQGLEFLIYFQGNSAPDKSGLPSDRFSAERTGGSVSTLTIQRTQQEDSAVYLCASSFSWAGGELFFGEGSRLTVL.

In its sample, this clonotype was seen a few times. This chain joins TRBV7-2 and TRBJ2-7, with 11 bases that match TRBD2. Trimming at V came to 1 base and at J to 2 bases, leaving 1 base not matched to a gene. CDR3 length: 15 amino acids. CDR1 and CDR2 from the germline V gene are SGHTA and FQGNSA. The CDR3 coding sequence is TGTGCCAGCAGCTTAGGACTAGCGGGACCCTACGAGCAGTACTTC. This sequence encodes CASSLGLAGPYEQYF.

The count of this clonotype is one. The chain links TRBV28 to TRBJ1-2; D ambiguous. The CDR3 runs to 12 residues. Germline V CDR1 and CDR2: MDHEN, SYDVKM. The V gene lost 8 bases and the J gene lost 5 bases, with 12 bases spanning the gap. This CDR3 reads CASWSSGYGYTF. CDR3 in DNA: TGTGCCAGCTGGTCGTCTGGGTATGGCTACACCTTC.

The genes are TRBV6-1 and TRBJ1-3; D is possibly TRBD1 (5 bases). CDR1 MNHNS and CDR2 SASEGT come from the germline V gene. The CDR3 sequence is 15 residues long. V was cut by 3 bases and J by 2 bases, with 11 bases left in between. CDR3 nucleotide sequence: TGTGCCAGCAGTGAGAGGGGATATCCTGGAAACACCATATATTTT. Its translation is CASSERGYPGNTIYF.

This clonotype was counted between two and nine times. V and J are TRBV24-1 and TRBJ2-5; unclear D gene. This CDR3 is built from 13 residues. V lost 2 bases, J lost 2 bases, and 5 bases lay in between. Germline CDR1 is KGHDR and CDR2 is SFDVKD. Written as DNA, the CDR3 is TGTGCCACCAGTGATTCGCCACAAGAGACCCAGTACTTC. Its protein product is CATSDSPQETQYF.

The V gene is TRBV7-9, the J gene TRBJ1-1; no definite D call. The germline V gene has CDR1 SEHNR and CDR2 FQNEAQ (reference sequence). Trimming cost V 2 bases and J 1 base, with 14 bases left between them. The CDR3 contains 16 residues. CDR3 in amino acids: CASSLKEAAPNTEAFF. DNA for the CDR3: TGTGCCAGCAGCTTAAAAGAGGCCGCACCGAACACTGAAGCTTTCTTT.

This chain links TRBV11-2 with TRBJ2-3; 9 bases are a match to TRBD1. With 3 bases clipped from V and 5 bases from J, the junction kept 3 bases outside the gene matches. The CDR3 runs 14 residues. The germline gives CDR1 SGHAT, CDR2 FQNNGV. This CDR3 reads CASSFTGGLDTQYF. Here the CDR3 DNA reads TGTGCCAGCAGCTTTACAGGGGGCCTAGATACGCAGTATTTT.

The rearrangement links TRBV7-2 to TRBJ1-2; D gene uncertain. V gave up 5 bases and J gave up 5 bases, with 9 bases separating them. The CDR3 is 12 amino acids. Germline CDR1 SGHTA, CDR2 FQGNSA. The CDR3: CASSTNSYGYTF. The CDR3 region has the DNA TGTGCCAGCAGCACGAACAGTTATGGCTACACCTTC. The whole variable domain, filled in from reference TRBV7-2 and TRBJ1-2, reads GAGVSQSPSNKVTEKGKDVELRCDPISGHTALYWYRQSLGQGLEFLIYFQGNSAPDKSGLPSDRFSAERTGGSVSTLTIQRTQQEDSAVYLCASSTNSYGYTFGSGTRLTVV.

This clonotype was picked up many times. This chain joins TRBV7-6 and TRBJ1-3; a possible D gene is TRBD1 (5 bases). V was cut by 4 bases and J by 4 bases, with 14 bases left in between. The CDR3 contains 15 residues. Germline assignment: CDR1 SGHVS and CDR2 FNYEAQ. CDR3 protein: CASSSLVGAGNTIYF. DNA for the CDR3: TGTGCCAGCAGCTCCCTAGTAGGGGCAGGAAACACCATATATTTT.

V usage is TRBV28 and J usage is TRBJ2-7; 7 nucleotides agree with TRBD1. CDR1 is MDHEN, CDR2 SYDVKM, per germline. The trim removed 6 bases at V and 3 bases at J, leaving 11 bases unmatched. This CDR3 is 15 amino acids long. The CDR3 loop is CASSTTGVSSYEQYF. The DNA for the CDR3 is TGTGCCAGCAGCACAACAGGGGTTTCGAGCTACGAGCAGTACTTC.

The genes are TRBV12-3 or TRBV12-4 and TRBJ2-5; 7 nucleotides align to TRBD1. J gave up 1 base and V 9 bases, and 8 bases lay outside the gene matches. The CDR3 runs 14 residues. CDR3 sequence: CASRLDRVQETQYF. The CDR3 nucleotides read TGTGCCAGTCGTCTAGACAGGGTCCAAGAGACCCAGTACTTC.

This clonotype was seen repeatedly, ten times or more. The V and J genes are TRBV7-2 and TRBJ2-5; 7 bases align to TRBD2. The germline V gene has CDR1 SGHTA and CDR2 FQGNSA. Trimming at V came to 1 base and at J to 2 bases, leaving 13 bases not matched to a gene. The CDR3 totals 18 residues. This CDR3 reads CASSLGGTSAVGQETQYF. CDR3 nucleotide sequence: TGTGCCAGCAGCTTAGGGGGAACTAGCGCTGTCGGGCAAGAGACCCAGTACTTC.

This clonotype has just a few counts. The chain links TRBV7-9 to TRBJ2-6; D might be TRBD1 (5 bases). V lost 5 bases, J lost 2 bases, and 13 bases lay in between. Germline assignment: CDR1 SEHNR and CDR2 FQNEAQ (reference sequence). The CDR3 runs to 16 residues. CDR3 amino acids: CASSEDSAAGANVLTF. The CDR3 DNA sequence: TGTGCCAGCAGCGAAGACAGTGCCGCTGGGGCCAACGTCCTGACTTTC. Supplemented by reference TRBV7-9 and TRBJ2-6, the full variable domain reads DTGVSQNPRHKITKRGQNVTFRCDPISEHNRLYWYRQTLGQGPEFLTYFQNEAQLEKSRLLSDRFSAERPKGSFSTLEIQRTEQGDSAMYLCASSEDSAAGANVLTFGAGSRLTVL.

This clonotype was observed a handful of times. The chain recombines TRBV11-2 with TRBJ2-2, with D maybe TRBD2 (6 bases). Trimming took 10 bases from V and 0 from J, leaving 18 bases between them. Germline-derived CDR1 and CDR2 are SGHAT and FQNNGV. The CDR3 consists of 16 residues. CDR3 in amino acids: CATELFGGPNTGELFF. CDR3 nucleotides: TGTGCCACCGAGCTCTTCGGGGGACCGAACACCGGGGAGCTGTTTTTT. Together with reference TRBV11-2 and TRBJ2-2, the CDR3 gives the full variable domain: EAGVAQSPRYKIIEKRQSVAFWCNPISGHATLYWYQQILGQGPKLLIQFQNNGVVDDSQLPKDRFSAERLKGVDSTLKIQPAKLEDSAVYLCATELFGGPNTGELFFGEGSRLTVL.

This clonotype was observed many times. V is TRBV19 and J is TRBJ1-5; D is possibly TRBD1 (6 bases). V dropped 5 bases and J dropped 0 bases, with 17 bases sitting between them. This CDR3 has 17 residues. From germline, CDR1 is LNHDA and CDR2 SQIVND (reference sequence). CDR3 amino acids: CASSVTQGHYSNQPQHF. CDR3 sequence (DNA): TGTGCCAGTAGTGTAACCCAGGGACATTATAGCAATCAGCCCCAGCATTTT. Full variable domain (outside the CDR3, taken from reference TRBV19 and TRBJ1-5): DGGITQSPKYLFRKEGQNVTLSCEQNLNHDAMYWYRQDPGQGLRLIYYSQIVNDFQKGDIAEGYSVSREKKESFPLTVTSAQKNPTAFYLCASSVTQGHYSNQPQHFGDGTRLSIL.

At least ten counts were recorded for this clonotype. V usage is TRBV7-2 and J usage is TRBJ2-5; TRBD2 aligns across 9 bases. The germline V gene encodes CDR1 SGHTA and CDR2 FQGNSA. The CDR3 covers 13 residues. The ends lost 7 bases at V and 2 bases at J; junction bases unmatched: 2. In DNA, the CDR3 is TGTGCCAGCAACAGCGGGGGGCAAGAGACCCAGTACTTC. This codes for CASNSGGQETQYF. Full variable domain (rest looked up from reference TRBV7-2 and TRBJ2-5): GAGVSQSPSNKVTEKGKDVELRCDPISGHTALYWYRQSLGQGLEFLIYFQGNSAPDKSGLPSDRFSAERTGGSVSTLTIQRTQQEDSAVYLCASNSGGQETQYFGPGTRLLVL.